The clone carrying this TCR beta chain was detected only once. The antigen remains undetermined. Germline V gene lookup returns CDR1 MNHEY and CDR2 SMNVEV (reference sequence). The CDR3 has 16 amino acids. Trimming cost V 1 base and J 0 bases, with 9 bases left between them. The data were taken from a study of graft-versus-host responses after intestinal transplantation. Study background: All recipients were transplanted with multivisceral, liver-intestinal, or isolated intestinal grafts. All recipients got anti-thymocyte globulin induction, then tacrolimus and steroids for approximately 3 years. Study-level points and caveats: Early after transplant, HvG declines were associated with peak levels of circulating GvH clones. The marrow of recipients harbored GvH clones, and ileum or blood showed some of them first.

Method: immunoSEQ multiplex PCR; TCRdb's copy keeps in-frame clones and lacks some. Of approximately 110,000 clones listed, around 90% were seen once; the top ten hold about 0.2%. This rearrangement joins TRBV27 to TRBJ2-2; D ambiguous. The sample in question was unstimulated CD4+ T cells sorted from spleen or lymph node cells, obtained before transplant. The receptor was derived from a human donor who was the organ donor for an intestinal transplant. CDR3 sequence reads: CASSLFGTANTGELFF. The CDR3 DNA reads TGTGCCAGCAGTTTATTCGGCACAGCGAACACCGGGGAGCTGTTTTTT.